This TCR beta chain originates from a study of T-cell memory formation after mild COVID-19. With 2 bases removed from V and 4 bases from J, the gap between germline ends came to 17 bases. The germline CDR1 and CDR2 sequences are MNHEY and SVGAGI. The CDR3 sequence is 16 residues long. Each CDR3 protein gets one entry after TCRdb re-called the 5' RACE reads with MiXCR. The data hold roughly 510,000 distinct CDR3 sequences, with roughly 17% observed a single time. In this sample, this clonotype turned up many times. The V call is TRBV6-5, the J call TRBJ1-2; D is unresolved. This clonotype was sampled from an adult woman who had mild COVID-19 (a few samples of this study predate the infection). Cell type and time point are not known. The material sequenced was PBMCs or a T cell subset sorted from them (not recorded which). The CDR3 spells CASSYGGNGPIYGYTF. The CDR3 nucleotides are TGTGCCAGCAGTTACGGAGGCAACGGGCCGATCTATGGCTACACCTTC.